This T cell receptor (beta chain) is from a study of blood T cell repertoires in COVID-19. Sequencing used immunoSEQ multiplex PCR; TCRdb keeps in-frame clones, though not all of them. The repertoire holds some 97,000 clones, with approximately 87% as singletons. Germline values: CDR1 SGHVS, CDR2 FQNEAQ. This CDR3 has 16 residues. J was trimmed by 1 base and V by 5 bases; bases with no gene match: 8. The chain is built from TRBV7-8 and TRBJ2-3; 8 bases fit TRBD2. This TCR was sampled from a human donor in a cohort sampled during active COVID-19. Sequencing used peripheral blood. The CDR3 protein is CASSHSGGGGTDTQYF. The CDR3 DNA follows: TGTGCCAGCAGCCACTCCGGGGGGGGCGGCACAGATACGCAGTATTTT. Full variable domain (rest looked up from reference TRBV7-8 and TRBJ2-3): GAGVSQSPRYKVAKRGQDVALRCDPISGHVSLFWYQQALGQGPEFLTYFQNEAQLDKSGLPSDRFFAERPEGSVSTLKIQRTQQEDSAVYLCASSHSGGGGTDTQYFGPGTRLTVL.